This passage covers 10 T cell receptor beta chains from one sample sequenced in a study of a mutant IDH1 vaccine in newly diagnosed glioma. Time point of the sample: week 47, end of study. In every dose of vaccine, 300 ug of mutant IDH1 20-mer peptide was given alongside topical imiquimod. The antigens for these receptors are not known. Profiling relied on immunoSEQ multiplex PCR, and the TCRdb table lists in-frame clones only, not all of them. The repertoire holds 84,000 or so clones, roughly 77% seen once, with around 5% in the top ten. The specimen comprised PBMCs, sampled from a glioma patient whose treatment included an IDH1 peptide vaccine. The receptors shown here come from a man between 40 and 49 years old with glioma.

The CDR3 is CAWSGQYEQYF. The CDR3 coding sequence is TGTGCCTGGAGCGGGCAGTACGAGCAGTACTTC. This chain uses TRBV30 with TRBJ2-7; the D is unclear. Per germline, CDR1 GTSNPN and CDR2 SVGIG (reference sequence). The CDR3 is 11 amino acids. Trimming removed 3 bases from V and 4 bases from J, with 7 bases in between.

The rearrangement joins TRBV15 to TRBJ1-2; TRBD1 agrees at 7 bases. Germline V gives CDR1 LNHNV, CDR2 YYDKDF (reference sequence). The CDR3 contains 16 residues. V shed 2 bases and J 0 bases; nucleotides not matched to a gene: 6. CDR3 in DNA: TGTGCCACCAGCAGACCCGGGACAGCTGCTAACTATGGCTACACCTTC. Translated, it gives CATSRPGTAANYGYTF.

Turning to this clone: The identical CDR3 is also encoded by other nucleotide sequences in the sample. The genes are TRBV6-1 and TRBJ2-7; D possibly corresponds to TRBD2 (6 bases). The CDR3 sequence is 12 residues long. In germline, CDR1 is MNHNS, CDR2 SASEGT. Trimming removed 4 bases at V and 4 bases at J, with 8 bases between. Here the CDR3 reads CASSVEGYEQYF. The CDR3 coding sequence is TGTGCCAGCAGTGTGGAGGGATACGAGCAGTACTTC.

A single count supports this clone. The V gene is TRBV11-2, the J gene TRBJ2-7; 9 nucleotides align to TRBD1. V dropped 4 bases and J dropped 1; count of bases not matched to a gene: 5. The germline V gene encodes CDR1 SGHAT and CDR2 FQNNGV. The CDR3 totals 15 residues. The CDR3 region has the DNA TGTGCCAGCAGCTCACCGGGACAGGGATCCTACGAGCAGTACTTC. Translated, it gives CASSSPGQGSYEQYF.

This chain connects TRBV27 to TRBJ2-7, with D uncertain. CDR1 MNHEY and CDR2 SMNVEV come from the germline V gene (reference sequence). With 6 bases removed from V and 2 bases from J, the gap between germline ends came to 8 bases. The CDR3 sequence is 12 residues long. The CDR3 DNA reads TGTGCCAGCAGAGACGGACCCTACGAGCAGTACTTC. Amino acids: CASRDGPYEQYF.

V gene TRBV6-4 combines with J gene TRBJ2-1, with 8 positions matching TRBD2. The CDR3 has 15 residues. Germline-derived CDR1 and CDR2 are MRHNA and SNTAGT. The J segment lost 3 bases and the V segment lost 6 bases, leaving 7 bases of the junction unmatched. The CDR3 protein is CASSPRGGDYNEQFF. The CDR3 region has the DNA TGTGCCAGCAGCCCACGGGGGGGGGACTACAATGAGCAGTTCTTC.

The chain combines TRBV12-5 with TRBJ2-2; D gene ambiguous. The V gene's germline CDR1 is LGHNT and CDR2 FRNRAP. This CDR3 has 15 residues. Between the trimmed V and J ends, which lost 5 bases and 4 bases, there was a span of 14 bases. CDR3 nucleotides: TGTGCTAGTGGTCGGTCGGGTCCGCGCACCGGGGAGCTGTTTTTT. Protein sequence: CASGRSGPRTGELFF.

The rearrangement uses TRBV7-2 and TRBJ2-3, with a possible D match to TRBD2 (7 bases). V was pared by 3 bases and J by 4 bases, with 23 bases between. The CDR3 is 18 amino acids. Germline CDR1 is SGHTA and CDR2 is FQGNSA. In DNA form, the CDR3 reads TGTGCCAGCAGCTTCTCGCGCATGCGGCGGGGGCCCGCAGATACGCAGTATTTT. Amino acids: CASSFSRMRRGPADTQYF.

J is TRBJ2-1 and V is TRBV7-3; a weak D match, TRBD2 (5 bases). The CDR3 loop spans 15 amino acids. Germline V gene sequence: CDR1 SGHTA, CDR2 FQGTGA. V lost 2 bases, J lost 4 bases, and 12 bases lay in between. The CDR3 DNA reads TGTGCCAGCAGCTTATCTCCACGGGATTACAATGAGCAGTTCTTC. This codes for CASSLSPRDYNEQFF.

The chain joins TRBV7-2 to TRBJ2-4; D is uncertain. Per germline, CDR1 SGHTA and CDR2 FQGNSA. V was cut by 5 bases and J by 2 bases, with 16 bases left in between. This CDR3 is 16 amino acids long. CDR3 loop: CASSPPALRSKNIQYF. CDR3 DNA sequence: TGTGCCAGCAGCCCCCCAGCCCTACGGTCCAAAAACATTCAGTACTTC.